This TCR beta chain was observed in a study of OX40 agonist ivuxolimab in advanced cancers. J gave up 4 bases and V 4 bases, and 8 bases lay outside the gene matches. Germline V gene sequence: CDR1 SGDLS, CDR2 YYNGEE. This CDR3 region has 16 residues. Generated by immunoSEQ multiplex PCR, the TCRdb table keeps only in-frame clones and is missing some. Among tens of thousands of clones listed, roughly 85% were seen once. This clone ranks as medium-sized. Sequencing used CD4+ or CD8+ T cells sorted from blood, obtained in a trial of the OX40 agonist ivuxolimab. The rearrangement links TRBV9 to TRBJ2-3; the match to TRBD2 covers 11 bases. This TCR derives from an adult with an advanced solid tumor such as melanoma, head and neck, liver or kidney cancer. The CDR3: CASSSQGLAGSDTQYF. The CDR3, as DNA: TGTGCCAGCAGCTCACAAGGACTAGCGGGCTCAGATACGCAGTATTTT.